Listed below are T cell receptor beta chains from one sample, sequenced in a study of T cell clones after liver transplantation. Repertoires were generated with immunoSEQ multiplex PCR, while TCRdb's copy carries only in-frame clones and drops some. Of fewer than 50,000 clones detected, approximately 86% appear once; the ten largest clones hold 2.5%. The source material was CD4+ T cells from blood, sampled 24 months after liver transplant. Receptor source: a human patient who received a liver transplant. Some T cells may be the graft donor's. CDR3s leave out the opening cysteine and the closing phenylalanine or tryptophan.

len	v_gene	j_gene	CDR3aa
13	TRBV2	TRBJ1-4	ASIPSGTGYEKLF
12	TRBV30	TRBJ2-3	AWSQGGRADTQY
12	TRBV9	TRBJ2-2	ASSVAADTGELF
12	TRBV10-3	TRBJ1-2	AITRTGPSYGYT
12	TRBV19	TRBJ2-1	ASMRDFSYNEQF
10	TRBV27	TRBJ1-5	ASSTLFQPQH
12	TRBV14	TRBJ2-3	ASSQGRGTDTQY
12	TRBV5-4	TRBJ2-4	ASSLGGLGNIQY
12	TRBV7-3	TRBJ1-2	ASSFAGQMDDYT
9	TRBV28	TRBJ2-5	ASSLTETQY
11	TRBV5-1	TRBJ2-1	ASSRIGHNEQF
10	TRBV6-6	TRBJ2-5	ASSRDLETQY
15	TRBV7-7	TRBJ2-5	ASSLGLAGGTQETQY
10	TRBV6-5	TRBJ2-7	ASSFREDEQY
10	TRBV6-5	TRBJ2-2	ASTGNTGELF
13	TRBV28	TRBJ1-5	ASFGAPSRNQPQH
13	TRBV7-7	TRBJ2-5	ASSLTSGGGETQY
13	TRBV7-7	TRBJ2-3	ASSQATSGTDTQY
13	TRBV5-1	TRBJ1-2	ASSSYRAGRDGYT
13	TRBV5-4	TRBJ2-7	ASSNAAGGTYEQY
14	TRBV9	TRBJ1-3	ASSVEGQPFGNTIY
13	TRBV7-9	TRBJ2-1	ASSLNGGGRYEQF
12	TRBV5-1	TRBJ2-5	ASSTGQPQETQY
13	TRBV6-5	TRBJ1-4	ASSYSTQGWEKLF
12	TRBV7-8	TRBJ1-5	ASSYDRGGQPQH
19	TRBV18	TRBJ1-1	ASSPQRTGLGAGRANTEAF
13	TRBV6-8	TRBJ2-5	ASSPTGGAGETQY
12	TRBV6-1	TRBJ1-1	ASSEEGADTEAF
13	TRBV7-9	TRBJ2-5	ASSPSRGRAETQY
16	TRBV7-2	TRBJ1-5	ASSLRPGLLQRDQPQH
13	TRBV5-1	TRBJ1-2	ASSLEEGQGDLLT
15	TRBV7-9	TRBJ1-4	ASSLGSTGTENEKLF
14	TRBV19	TRBJ2-1	ASSTRAKSLGNEQF
12	TRBV28	TRBJ2-7	ASSSGTGRYEQY
12	TRBV5-1	TRBJ2-5	ASSWIAGQETQY
12	TRBV18	TRBJ1-1	ASSPIEVNTEAF
12	TRBV2	TRBJ2-3	ASSDGLSTDTQY
16	TRBV9	TRBJ2-2	ASSAGTGGNRRAGELF
13	TRBV6-4	TRBJ1-1	ASSESAGGFTEAF
11	TRBV19	TRBJ1-1	ASSMTVNTEAF
13	TRBV27	TRBJ2-7	ASRPELAEVFEQY